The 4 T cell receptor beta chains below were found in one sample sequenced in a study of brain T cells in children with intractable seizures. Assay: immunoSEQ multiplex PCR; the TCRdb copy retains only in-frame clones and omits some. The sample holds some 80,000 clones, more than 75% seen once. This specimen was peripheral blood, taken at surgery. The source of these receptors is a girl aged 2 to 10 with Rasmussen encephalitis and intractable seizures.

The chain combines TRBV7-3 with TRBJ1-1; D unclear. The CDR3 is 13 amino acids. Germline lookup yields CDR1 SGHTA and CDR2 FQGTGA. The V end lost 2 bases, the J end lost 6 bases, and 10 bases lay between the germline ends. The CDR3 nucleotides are TGTGCCAGCAGCTTATTAACTGACGCTGAAGCTTTCTTT. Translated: CASSLLTDAEAFF.

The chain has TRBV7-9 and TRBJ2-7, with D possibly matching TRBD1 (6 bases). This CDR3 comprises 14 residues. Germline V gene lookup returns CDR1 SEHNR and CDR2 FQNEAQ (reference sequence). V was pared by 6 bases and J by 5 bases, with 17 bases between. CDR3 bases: TGTGCCAGCAGTTCGGGACAACCACCCCACGAGCAGTACTTC. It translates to CASSSGQPPHEQYF. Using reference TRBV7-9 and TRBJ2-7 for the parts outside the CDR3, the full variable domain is DTGVSQNPRHKITKRGQNVTFRCDPISEHNRLYWYRQTLGQGPEFLTYFQNEAQLEKSRLLSDRFSAERPKGSFSTLEIQRTEQGDSAMYLCASSSGQPPHEQYFGPGTRLTVT.

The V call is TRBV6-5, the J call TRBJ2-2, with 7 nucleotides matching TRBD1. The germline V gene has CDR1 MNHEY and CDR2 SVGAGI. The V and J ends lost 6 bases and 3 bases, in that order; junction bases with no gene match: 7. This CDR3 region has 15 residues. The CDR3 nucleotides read TGTGCCAGCAGAGACAGGGTTGGGGACACCGGGGAGCTGTTTTTT. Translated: CASRDRVGDTGELFF.

The DNA of the CDR3 is TGTGCCAGCTCACCGGGCAGATACGAGCAGTACTTC. Translation gives CASSPGRYEQYF. J is TRBJ2-7 and V is TRBV18; no clear D gene. V was trimmed by 3 bases and J by 4 bases, leaving 7 bases between them. This CDR3 is built from 12 residues. The germline CDR1 and CDR2 sequences are KGHSH and LQKENI.